This is a list of T cell receptor beta chains from one sample in a study of blood T cells in healthy people across ages. TCRdb recomputed calls from the 5' RACE reads with MiXCR, one row per CDR3 protein. The sample carries around 280,000 distinct CDR3 sequences, 25% to 30% recorded once. Sequencing was carried out using blood. The receptors come from a woman aged 70-85 years in good health. The CDR3 runs from the conserved cysteine through the conserved F or W. The order of the fields is D gene, J gene, V gene, clone size, CDR3 protein, CDR3 DNA. The D gene is left open where the match is weak. Not all rows give a size; the values are once, few, many and, for expanded clones, a class.

D gene: .; J gene: TRBJ2-1; V gene: TRBV7-3; clone size: few; CDR3 protein: CASSLTGTSPLNEQFF; CDR3 DNA: TGTGCCAGCAGCTTAACCGGGACCTCGCCCCTCAATGAGCAGTTCTTC
D gene: .; J gene: TRBJ2-1; V gene: TRBV29-1; clone size: .; CDR3 protein: CSVVGSLGYNEQFF; CDR3 DNA: TGCAGCGTTGTGGGGAGCCTCGGATACAATGAGCAGTTCTTC
D gene: .; J gene: TRBJ2-1; V gene: TRBV5-1; clone size: .; CDR3 protein: CASSLPDSYNEQFF; CDR3 DNA: TGCGCCAGCAGCCTGCCGGACAGCTACAATGAGCAGTTCTTC
D gene: TRBD1; J gene: TRBJ2-7; V gene: TRBV5-1; clone size: once; CDR3 protein: CASSRLGQGVYEQYF; CDR3 DNA: TGCGCCAGCAGCCGACTTGGACAGGGAGTCTACGAGCAGTACTTC
D gene: .; J gene: TRBJ2-7; V gene: TRBV29-1; clone size: .; CDR3 protein: CSVYGSPGYEQYF; CDR3 DNA: TGCAGCGTCTACGGGTCCCCAGGATACGAGCAGTACTTC
D gene: .; J gene: TRBJ2-1; V gene: TRBV28; clone size: .; CDR3 protein: CASSPPDHSYNEQFF; CDR3 DNA: TGTGCCAGCAGCCCCCCGGACCACTCCTACAATGAGCAGTTCTTC
D gene: .; J gene: TRBJ1-5; V gene: TRBV28; clone size: many; CDR3 protein: CASSSPSPGQPQHF; CDR3 DNA: TGTGCCAGCAGTTCACCCTCCCCGGGTCAGCCCCAGCATTTT
D gene: TRBD1; J gene: TRBJ2-1; V gene: TRBV10-3; clone size: .; CDR3 protein: CASELGTGKGNEQFF; CDR3 DNA: TGTGCCAGTGAGCTCGGGACAGGGAAGGGGAATGAGCAGTTCTTC
D gene: .; J gene: TRBJ2-1; V gene: TRBV9; clone size: many; CDR3 protein: CASSLGGSRNEQFF; CDR3 DNA: TGTGCCAGCAGCTTAGGGGGTAGCCGGAATGAGCAGTTCTTC
D gene: TRBD2; J gene: TRBJ2-7; V gene: TRBV7-9; clone size: .; CDR3 protein: CASSDHSGRLSYEQYF; CDR3 DNA: TGTGCCAGCAGCGATCATAGCGGGCGGCTCTCCTACGAGCAGTACTTC
D gene: TRBD2; J gene: TRBJ2-1; V gene: TRBV5-6; clone size: .; CDR3 protein: CASSFLAGGQVNEQFF; CDR3 DNA: TGTGCCAGCAGCTTCCTAGCGGGAGGCCAGGTCAATGAGCAGTTCTTC
D gene: TRBD1; J gene: TRBJ2-2; V gene: TRBV6-6; clone size: few; CDR3 protein: CASSYSNPGDSGELFF; CDR3 DNA: TGTGCCAGCAGTTACTCTAACCCAGGGGACAGCGGGGAGCTGTTTTTT
D gene: .; J gene: TRBJ2-7; V gene: TRBV28; clone size: .; CDR3 protein: CASSLFGGLAYEQYF; CDR3 DNA: TGTGCCAGCAGTTTATTCGGGGGGCTCGCCTACGAGCAGTACTTC
D gene: TRBD2; J gene: TRBJ2-5; V gene: TRBV4-2; clone size: few; CDR3 protein: CASTGLAVYEQCF; CDR3 DNA: TGTGCCAGCACCGGCCTAGCGGTTTATGAGCAGTGCTTC
D gene: TRBD2; J gene: TRBJ2-5; V gene: TRBV28; clone size: .; CDR3 protein: CACSPVTSGRETQYF; CDR3 DNA: TGTGCCTGCAGCCCCGTAACTAGCGGGAGAGAGACCCAGTACTTC
D gene: .; J gene: TRBJ1-1; V gene: TRBV20-1; clone size: .; CDR3 protein: CSVKRGPNTEAFF; CDR3 DNA: TGCAGTGTCAAACGGGGCCCAAACACTGAAGCTTTCTTT
D gene: TRBD2; J gene: TRBJ2-3; V gene: TRBV12-3/TRBV12-4; clone size: .; CDR3 protein: CASSSSGGTLDTQYF; CDR3 DNA: TGTGCCAGCAGTTCTAGCGGGGGAACCTTAGATACGCAGTATTTT
D gene: TRBD1; J gene: TRBJ1-6; V gene: TRBV7-2; clone size: .; CDR3 protein: CASSFRGLGGNSPLHF; CDR3 DNA: TGTGCCAGCAGCTTTAGGGGGCTGGGGGGAAATTCACCCCTCCACTTT
D gene: .; J gene: TRBJ2-2; V gene: TRBV7-9; clone size: few; CDR3 protein: CASSWEGELFF; CDR3 DNA: TGTGCCAGCAGCTGGGAAGGGGAGCTGTTTTTT
D gene: TRBD1; J gene: TRBJ1-4; V gene: TRBV20-1; clone size: .; CDR3 protein: CSAPSGTVREKLFF; CDR3 DNA: TGCAGTGCCCCCTCCGGGACAGTACGTGAAAAACTGTTTTTT
D gene: .; J gene: TRBJ2-3; V gene: TRBV5-4; clone size: .; CDR3 protein: CASSLAYGRSTDTQYF; CDR3 DNA: TGTGCCAGCAGCTTGGCCTACGGCAGGAGCACAGATACGCAGTATTTT
D gene: TRBD1; J gene: TRBJ1-1; V gene: TRBV18; clone size: .; CDR3 protein: CASSLTLQQDRGAFF; CDR3 DNA: TGTGCCAGCTCCCTAACACTCCAGCAGGACAGGGGAGCTTTCTTT
D gene: TRBD2; J gene: TRBJ2-3; V gene: TRBV7-9; clone size: .; CDR3 protein: CASRHSGTSGDTQYF; CDR3 DNA: TGTGCCAGCAGACATTCCGGGACTAGTGGAGATACGCAGTATTTT
D gene: .; J gene: TRBJ1-1; V gene: TRBV7-8; clone size: few; CDR3 protein: CASSQTRMNTEAFF; CDR3 DNA: TGTGCCAGCAGCCAAACTCGTATGAACACTGAAGCTTTCTTT
D gene: .; J gene: TRBJ1-3; V gene: TRBV2; clone size: .; CDR3 protein: CASRTGQNLGNTIYF; CDR3 DNA: TGTGCCAGCAGAACCGGACAAAATCTAGGAAACACCATATATTTT
D gene: .; J gene: TRBJ2-1; V gene: TRBV11-2; clone size: many; CDR3 protein: CASSWNEAAQFF; CDR3 DNA: TGTGCCAGCAGCTGGAACGAGGCAGCGCAGTTCTTC
D gene: TRBD1; J gene: TRBJ1-1; V gene: TRBV6-2/TRBV6-3; clone size: .; CDR3 protein: CASSSWTGGSGTEAFF; CDR3 DNA: TGTGCCAGTAGTTCCTGGACAGGGGGCAGTGGGACTGAAGCTTTCTTT
D gene: .; J gene: TRBJ2-5; V gene: TRBV12-3/TRBV12-4; clone size: few; CDR3 protein: CASSSRESVETQYF; CDR3 DNA: TGTGCCAGCAGTTCGAGGGAGTCAGTAGAGACCCAGTACTTC
D gene: TRBD1; J gene: TRBJ1-6; V gene: TRBV6-5; clone size: .; CDR3 protein: CATRGTVYNSPLHF; CDR3 DNA: TGTGCCACCAGGGGGACAGTCTATAATTCACCCCTCCACTTT
D gene: TRBD1; J gene: TRBJ1-1; V gene: TRBV3-1; clone size: few; CDR3 protein: CASSDRGFEAFF; CDR3 DNA: TGTGCCAGCAGTGACAGGGGATTTGAAGCTTTCTTT
D gene: TRBD2; J gene: TRBJ2-5; V gene: TRBV6-1; clone size: few; CDR3 protein: CASGATAGLAYEETQYF; CDR3 DNA: TGTGCCAGCGGTGCGACCGCGGGACTAGCGTATGAAGAGACCCAGTACTTC
D gene: .; J gene: TRBJ2-5; V gene: TRBV12-3/TRBV12-4; clone size: few; CDR3 protein: CASSLGQGIETQYF; CDR3 DNA: TGTGCCAGCAGTTTAGGGCAGGGTATAGAGACCCAGTACTTC
D gene: .; J gene: TRBJ2-3; V gene: TRBV7-3; clone size: .; CDR3 protein: CASSLTGVGTTDTQYF; CDR3 DNA: TGTGCCAGCAGCCTGACGGGAGTGGGCACCACAGATACGCAGTATTTT
D gene: .; J gene: TRBJ2-5; V gene: TRBV11-2; clone size: .; CDR3 protein: CASSFSVETQYF; CDR3 DNA: TGTGCCAGCAGCTTTTCGGTGGAGACCCAGTACTTC
D gene: TRBD2; J gene: TRBJ2-7; V gene: TRBV27; clone size: .; CDR3 protein: CASAGSGRAYEQYF; CDR3 DNA: TGTGCCAGCGCCGGGAGCGGGAGGGCCTACGAGCAGTACTTC
D gene: .; J gene: TRBJ2-7; V gene: TRBV11-2; clone size: .; CDR3 protein: CASSSDREQYF; CDR3 DNA: TGTGCCAGCAGCTCGGACCGAGAGCAGTACTTC
D gene: TRBD2; J gene: TRBJ2-1; V gene: TRBV20-1; clone size: .; CDR3 protein: CSATIIAGAYYNEQFF; CDR3 DNA: TGCAGTGCCACCATCATAGCGGGAGCCTACTACAATGAGCAGTTCTTC
D gene: TRBD1; J gene: TRBJ2-5; V gene: TRBV29-1; clone size: .; CDR3 protein: CSGAQQGWWETQYF; CDR3 DNA: TGCAGCGGTGCACAACAGGGGTGGTGGGAGACCCAGTACTTC
D gene: TRBD2; J gene: TRBJ2-7; V gene: TRBV6-5; clone size: many; CDR3 protein: CASTRAGGLSEQYF; CDR3 DNA: TGTGCCAGCACTAGAGCGGGAGGGCTAAGCGAGCAGTACTTC
D gene: .; J gene: TRBJ2-1; V gene: TRBV4-1; clone size: .; CDR3 protein: CASTRTGFYNEQFF; CDR3 DNA: TGCGCCAGCACCCGAACGGGGTTTTACAATGAGCAGTTCTTC
D gene: TRBD2; J gene: TRBJ2-1; V gene: TRBV6-2/TRBV6-3; clone size: few; CDR3 protein: CASSYLPLEGRTSGSGYNEQFF; CDR3 DNA: TGTGCCAGCAGTTACCTCCCCCTTGAGGGCCGGACTAGCGGGTCGGGCTACAATGAGCAGTTCTTC
D gene: TRBD2; J gene: TRBJ2-7; V gene: TRBV3-1; clone size: few; CDR3 protein: CASSQSGAAYEQYF; CDR3 DNA: TGTGCCAGCAGCCAGAGCGGGGCTGCCTACGAGCAGTACTTC
D gene: TRBD1; J gene: TRBJ1-5; V gene: TRBV28; clone size: few; CDR3 protein: CASSQGARHF; CDR3 DNA: TGTGCCAGCAGTCAGGGGGCAAGGCATTTT
D gene: TRBD2; J gene: TRBJ2-2; V gene: TRBV4-3; clone size: few; CDR3 protein: CASSQERWRERGGELFF; CDR3 DNA: TGCGCCAGCAGCCAAGAAAGGTGGCGGGAGAGGGGCGGGGAGCTGTTTTTT
D gene: TRBD2; J gene: TRBJ2-1; V gene: TRBV7-8; clone size: .; CDR3 protein: CASSPRTSGALRESYNEQFF; CDR3 DNA: TGTGCCAGCAGCCCACGGACTAGCGGAGCGCTTCGTGAGAGTTACAATGAGCAGTTCTTC
D gene: .; J gene: TRBJ1-1; V gene: TRBV7-2; clone size: few; CDR3 protein: CASSLQGLEAFF; CDR3 DNA: TGTGCCAGCAGCTTACAGGGGCTGGAAGCTTTCTTT
D gene: .; J gene: TRBJ2-1; V gene: TRBV29-1; clone size: .; CDR3 protein: CSVVTALYNEQFF; CDR3 DNA: TGCAGCGTTGTCACAGCTCTCTACAATGAGCAGTTCTTC
D gene: .; J gene: TRBJ2-3; V gene: TRBV12-3/TRBV12-4; clone size: few; CDR3 protein: CASSLPGSGDRDTQYF; CDR3 DNA: TGTGCCAGCAGTCTTCCGGGTTCGGGAGACCGGGATACGCAGTATTTT
D gene: .; J gene: TRBJ2-7; V gene: TRBV14; clone size: .; CDR3 protein: CASSPEHGLSVEQYF; CDR3 DNA: TGTGCCAGCAGCCCCGAACACGGACTATCGGTCGAGCAGTACTTC
D gene: .; J gene: TRBJ2-7; V gene: TRBV12-3/TRBV12-4; clone size: .; CDR3 protein: CASSFSIHEQYF; CDR3 DNA: TGTGCCAGCAGTTTTTCCATACACGAGCAGTACTTC
D gene: .; J gene: TRBJ1-2; V gene: TRBV29-1; clone size: many; CDR3 protein: CSVGRTLGKDYGYTF; CDR3 DNA: TGCAGCGTTGGGAGAACCCTGGGGAAGGACTATGGCTACACCTTC
D gene: TRBD1; J gene: TRBJ2-1; V gene: TRBV2; clone size: few; CDR3 protein: CASSDGTDYNEQFF; CDR3 DNA: TGTGCCAGCAGTGATGGGACAGACTACAATGAGCAGTTCTTC
D gene: TRBD1; J gene: TRBJ1-2; V gene: TRBV20-1; clone size: few; CDR3 protein: CSASSDRAYGYTF; CDR3 DNA: TGCAGTGCTAGCTCGGACAGGGCGTATGGCTACACCTTC
D gene: .; J gene: TRBJ2-7; V gene: TRBV6-1; clone size: few; CDR3 protein: CASSGGGLSYEQYF; CDR3 DNA: TGTGCCAGCAGTGGAGGCGGGCTCTCCTACGAGCAGTACTTC
D gene: TRBD1; J gene: TRBJ2-5; V gene: TRBV7-3; clone size: .; CDR3 protein: CASSSGDRGKETQYF; CDR3 DNA: TGTGCCAGCAGCTCGGGGGACAGGGGGAAAGAGACCCAGTACTTC
D gene: .; J gene: TRBJ1-2; V gene: TRBV4-2; clone size: .; CDR3 protein: CASSQELGSNYGYTF; CDR3 DNA: TGTGCCAGCAGCCAAGAATTGGGAAGTAACTATGGCTACACCTTC
D gene: TRBD1; J gene: TRBJ1-6; V gene: TRBV18; clone size: .; CDR3 protein: CAGSPPGQGSPLHF; CDR3 DNA: TGTGCCGGCTCACCACCGGGACAGGGTTCACCCCTCCACTTT
D gene: TRBD2; J gene: TRBJ2-1; V gene: TRBV29-1; clone size: many; CDR3 protein: CSGWEAGSKNEQFF; CDR3 DNA: TGCAGCGGGTGGGAAGCGGGAAGTAAGAATGAGCAGTTCTTC
D gene: .; J gene: TRBJ2-5; V gene: TRBV20-1; clone size: .; CDR3 protein: CSAPTPGTSQETQYF; CDR3 DNA: TGCAGTGCGCCCACTCCGGGCACTAGTCAAGAGACCCAGTACTTC